Each of the 20 T cell receptor beta chains below was sequenced from the same sample in a study of T cell changes during pregnancy in multiple sclerosis. Only in-frame clones appear in the TCRdb table, and some are missing; sequencing was by immunoSEQ multiplex PCR. The sample lists 100,000 or so clones, over 85% occurring once. The sample was peripheral blood, taken in the second trimester of pregnancy. The source of these receptors is a female donor with multiple sclerosis, enrolled in a pregnancy study.

The gene calls are TRBV5-1 and TRBJ2-5, with 9 nucleotides matching TRBD2. Germline CDR1 and CDR2: SGHRS and YFSETQ. Trimming removed 4 bases from V and 0 bases from J; junction bases left unmatched: 7. The CDR3 has 16 amino acids. The DNA for the CDR3 is TGCGCCAGCAGCCCCGGGACTAGCTGGTACCAAGAGACCCAGTACTTC. Residues: CASSPGTSWYQETQYF.

The chain recombines TRBV28 with TRBJ1-4, with TRBD1 identical over 8 bases. The CDR3 has 17 residues. Germline assignment: CDR1 MDHEN and CDR2 SYDVKM. J lost 0 bases, V lost 7 bases, and 10 bases had no gene match. The CDR3 here is CASKPGQAYATNEKLFF. CDR3 nucleotides: TGTGCCAGCAAGCCGGGACAGGCATATGCAACTAATGAAAAACTGTTTTTT.

The rearrangement links TRBV10-3 to TRBJ1-2; TRBD1 aligns across 9 bases. Germline assignment: CDR1 ENHRY and CDR2 SYGVKD. This CDR3 has 18 amino acids. V shed 2 bases, J shed 4 bases, and the junction held 14 bases outside the gene matches. This CDR3 is CAISEGNRGRQPFYGYTF. Written as DNA, the CDR3 is TGTGCCATCAGTGAGGGAAACAGGGGGCGGCAGCCGTTCTATGGCTACACCTTC.

The CDR3 DNA reads TGTGCCAGCAGCTTCATCCTAGCGGGAGAGGGAGATACGCAGTATTTT. This codes for CASSFILAGEGDTQYF. This chain links TRBV7-9 with TRBJ2-3; TRBD2 aligns across 10 bases. J was trimmed by 5 bases and V by 3 bases; bases with no gene match: 8. The CDR3 has 16 amino acids. Germline V gene data show CDR1 as SEHNR and CDR2 as FQNEAQ (reference sequence).

The gene calls are TRBV28 and TRBJ2-7; D possibly corresponds to TRBD1 (5 bases). CDR1 is MDHEN and CDR2 is SYDVKM in the germline V gene. The CDR3 sequence is 13 residues long. The V and J ends lost 3 bases and 4 bases respectively, with 10 bases between them. The CDR3, as DNA: TGTGCCAGCAGTTTGACAGAAAGATACGAGCAGTACTTC. Encoded protein: CASSLTERYEQYF.

The chain recombines TRBV30 with TRBJ1-5; TRBD1 aligns across 7 bases. The CDR3 length is 20 residues. The V and J ends lost 6 bases and 0 bases, in that order; junction bases with no gene match: 23. Germline-derived CDR1 and CDR2 are GTSNPN and SVGIG (reference sequence). The CDR3 region has the DNA TGTGCCTGCTTCCCATCTTCTTCCTGGGGGGACAGACTTAGCAATCAGCCCCAGCATTTT. Its translation is CACFPSSSWGDRLSNQPQHF.

This chain uses TRBV30 with TRBJ1-6, with D possibly TRBD1 on 6 matching bases. The germline CDR1 and CDR2 sequences are GTSNPN and SVGIG (reference sequence). This CDR3 spans 13 amino acids. V gave up 2 bases and J gave up 5 bases, with 7 bases separating them. The CDR3 DNA reads TGTGCCTGGAGTAGGACAGATAATTCACCCCTCCACTTT. It codes for CAWSRTDNSPLHF.

This chain joins TRBV7-2 and TRBJ1-1; TRBD1 matches at 8 bases. V trimming: 6 bases; J trimming: 0 bases; junction bases outside the gene matches: 9. The V gene's germline CDR1 is SGHTA and CDR2 FQGNSA. The CDR3 sequence is 16 residues long. The DNA for the CDR3 is TGTGCCAGCAGACCGATCGACAGGGGCATGAACACTGAAGCTTTCTTT. Translation gives CASRPIDRGMNTEAFF.

The chain employs TRBV7-3 and TRBJ2-5; TRBD1 might be the D (5 bases). Trimming shortened V by 5 bases and J by 2 bases, and 12 bases separated the two germline ends. This CDR3 contains 14 residues. Germline V gives CDR1 SGHTA, CDR2 FQGTGA. The CDR3 region has the DNA TGTGCCAGCAGCCCCACCGGACAACAAGAGACCCAGTACTTC. It translates to CASSPTGQQETQYF. The full variable domain, rest sourced from reference TRBV7-3 and TRBJ2-5, is GAGVSQTPSNKVTEKGKYVELRCDPISGHTALYWYRQSLGQGPEFLIYFQGTGAADDSGLPNDRFFAVRPEGSVSTLKIQRTERGDSAVYLCASSPTGQQETQYFGPGTRLLVL.

The gene calls are TRBV5-1 and TRBJ1-2, with D possibly being TRBD1 (6 bases). The V and J ends lost 4 bases and 7 bases respectively, with 11 bases between them. Germline CDR1 and CDR2: SGHRS and YFSETQ. The CDR3 extends over 12 amino acids. CDR3 nucleotides: TGCGCCAGCAGCCCCGGGACATCTGGCTACACCTTC. It specifies CASSPGTSGYTF.

This clone was detected once. This rearrangement joins TRBV5-1 to TRBJ2-1; 14 nucleotides agree with TRBD2. The germline V gene encodes CDR1 SGHRS and CDR2 YFSETQ. Trimming at V came to 4 bases and at J to 5 bases, leaving 8 bases not matched to a gene. The CDR3 extends over 17 amino acids. The CDR3 bases are TGCGCCAGCAGCCTGGGACTAGCGGGAGTAAGGGACAATGAGCAGTTCTTC. This sequence encodes CASSLGLAGVRDNEQFF.

The chain is built from TRBV5-1 and TRBJ2-7; a weak D match, TRBD1 (6 bases). Per the germline V gene, CDR1 is SGHRS and CDR2 is YFSETQ. V dropped 0 bases and J dropped 3 bases, with 10 bases sitting between them. The CDR3 totals 14 residues. The CDR3 is CASSLAQGFYEQYF. DNA of the CDR3: TGCGCCAGCAGCTTGGCGCAGGGGTTCTACGAGCAGTACTTC.

The chain links TRBV15 to TRBJ2-1, with 9 bases aligning to TRBD2. The germline gives CDR1 LNHNV, CDR2 YYDKDF (reference sequence). The CDR3 is made up of 18 amino acids. V lost 0 bases, J lost 0 bases, and 6 bases stayed unmatched. CDR3 nucleotide sequence: TGTGCCACCAGCAGAGATCGTAGCGGGAGTCCCTCCTACAATGAGCAGTTCTTC. Its translation is CATSRDRSGSPSYNEQFF.

This chain uses TRBV7-8 with TRBJ2-1; 12 nucleotides align to TRBD2. This CDR3 region has 16 residues. V dropped 5 bases and J dropped 0; count of bases not matched to a gene: 2. The germline CDR1 and CDR2 sequences are SGHVS and FQNEAQ. CDR3 DNA: TGTGCCAGCAGCACTAGCGGGAGGAGCTCCTACAATGAGCAGTTCTTC. Its protein is CASSTSGRSSYNEQFF.

This clone was detected once. The chain recombines TRBV11-3 with TRBJ1-1; D is perhaps TRBD1 (5 bases). V was trimmed by 0 bases and J by 3 bases, leaving 8 bases between them. Germline assignment: CDR1 SGHNT and CDR2 YENEEA. This CDR3 contains 14 residues. The CDR3 sequence is CASSLDSTDTEAFF. The CDR3 DNA sequence: TGTGCCAGCAGCTTAGATTCGACAGACACTGAAGCTTTCTTT.

J is TRBJ1-4 and V is TRBV5-5; D remains ambiguous. This CDR3 region has 15 residues. Trimming shortened V by 3 bases and J by 8 bases, and 17 bases separated the two germline ends. Germline loops: CDR1 SGHKS, CDR2 YYEKEE (reference sequence). The CDR3 loop is CASSSSPRPGEKLFF. CDR3 bases: TGTGCCAGCAGCTCAAGCCCCCGCCCGGGGGAAAAACTGTTTTTT.

The chain recombines TRBV11-3 with TRBJ2-1; a possible D gene is TRBD2 (6 bases). The V end lost 4 bases, the J end lost 5 bases, and 15 bases lay between the germline ends. Germline loops: CDR1 SGHNT, CDR2 YENEEA. The CDR3 consists of 15 residues. CDR3 protein: CASSSRRGSHNEQFF. For the CDR3, the DNA is TGTGCCAGCAGCTCCCGACGGGGGAGCCACAATGAGCAGTTCTTC.

This rearrangement joins TRBV5-1 to TRBJ2-1, with 10 bases matching TRBD2. The germline V gene encodes CDR1 SGHRS and CDR2 YFSETQ. The CDR3 is 16 residues long. V gave up 4 bases and J gave up 7 bases; unmatched junction bases: 11. CDR3 region: CASSTNMGLARNEQFF. The CDR3, as DNA: TGCGCCAGCAGCACGAATATGGGACTAGCGCGGAATGAGCAGTTCTTC.

The rearrangement uses TRBV2 and TRBJ1-2; TRBD1 agrees at 11 bases. The CDR3 consists of 19 residues. Germline trimming cut 8 bases from V and 2 bases from J; bases unmatched to any gene: 19. CDR1 is SNHLY and CDR2 is FYNNEI in the germline V gene. The chain's CDR3 is CASRMKLGTGGFMNYGYTF. CDR3 nucleotide sequence: TGTGCCAGCCGTATGAAGCTCGGGACAGGGGGTTTCATGAACTATGGCTACACCTTC. Supplemented by reference TRBV2 and TRBJ1-2, the full variable domain reads EPEVTQTPSHQVTQMGQEVILRCVPISNHLYFYWYRQILGQKVEFLVSFYNNEISEKSEIFDDQFSVERPDGSNFTLKIRSTKLEDSAMYFCASRMKLGTGGFMNYGYTFGSGTRLTVV.

This rearrangement joins TRBV6-6 to TRBJ1-1, with D possibly being TRBD1 (5 bases). V was clipped by 5 bases and J by 3 bases, with 10 bases between them. The CDR3 totals 13 residues. Germline-derived CDR1 and CDR2 are MNHNY and SVGAGI (reference sequence). DNA for the CDR3: TGTGCCAGCAGTGGATGGGGGGACACTGAAGCTTTCTTT. Residues: CASSGWGDTEAFF.